This paragraph covers one T cell receptor beta chain sequence. The antigen remains undetermined. 5' RACE that incorporated UMI labels was used to prepare the TRB cDNA libraries. TCRdb re-analyzed the 5' RACE reads; it lists each CDR3 protein once, without DNA. The listing contains 120,000 to 150,000 distinct CDR3 sequences. These data come from a study of CXCR3-negative and CXCR3-positive naive CD8 T cells. The CDR3 has 16 amino acids. Germline loops: CDR1 SGHRS, CDR2 YFSETQ. Study-wide results and limits: More hydrophobic TRB CDR3s occurred in CXCR3-positive than in CXCR3-negative naive cells. In both naive subsets diversity was comparably high, whereas memory CD8+ cells showed much lower diversity.

The sample consisted of naive CXCR3+ CD8+ T cells from blood. Sample subset: CD45RO-CCR7+CD27+CD95- naive CD8+ T cells expressing CXCR3 (TNR3+). This chain joins TRBV5-1 and TRBJ2-6. The TCR sequence derives from a human donor in good health. Some clones in this sample may be carry-over from other donors' samples. The CDR3 is CASSDPTSAGANVLTF.